The 19 T cell receptor beta chains below all came from one sample that was sequenced in a study of a mutant IDH1 vaccine in newly diagnosed glioma. As to time point: week 47, end of study. In the vaccine, a single dose held 300 ug of the mutant IDH1 20-mer peptide, along with topical imiquimod. Their specific antigens are unknown. Clones were read by immunoSEQ multiplex PCR, and TCRdb kept only the in-frame ones, dropping some. The sample holds 35,000 to 40,000 clones; 75% are singletons and the top ten take roughly 10%. The sample here was PBMCs, taken from a glioma patient whose treatment included an IDH1 peptide vaccine. Receptors were obtained from a man aged 40-50 years with glioma.

The chain recombines TRBV4-1 with TRBJ2-1, with D maybe TRBD2 (7 bases). This CDR3 contains 17 residues. Trimming cost V 3 bases and J 7 bases, with 22 bases left between them. The V gene's germline CDR1 is MGHRA and CDR2 YSYEKL. In DNA form, the CDR3 reads TGCGCCAGCAGCCAGCTCTTGGGGAGGGGGGGAAGGAATGAGCAGTTCTTC. Protein product: CASSQLLGRGGRNEQFF.

J is TRBJ2-1 and V is TRBV9, with a possible D match to TRBD1 (6 bases). Trimming left V 3 bases short and J 10 bases short, with 17 bases between. This CDR3 spans 14 amino acids. Germline V gives CDR1 SGDLS, CDR2 YYNGEE. Written as DNA, the CDR3 is TGTGCCAGCAGCGGACAGGACGGCAGCAGAGAGCAGTTCTTC. Translated, it gives CASSGQDGSREQFF.

The chain employs TRBV6-1 and TRBJ2-4, with TRBD2 identical over 12 bases. Germline trimming cut 8 bases from V and 1 base from J; bases unmatched to any gene: 0. This CDR3 is 14 amino acids long. Germline V gene sequence: CDR1 MNHNS, CDR2 SASEGT. As DNA, the CDR3 is TGTGCCAGCGGACTAGCGGGGGCCAAAAACATTCAGTACTTC. Its translation is CASGLAGAKNIQYF.

The chain combines TRBV29-1 with TRBJ2-1; 11 nucleotides align to TRBD2. CDR1 is SQVTM and CDR2 is ANQGSEA in the germline V gene. The CDR3 loop spans 15 amino acids. V was clipped by 7 bases and J by 2 bases; unmatched bases: 7. CDR3 in DNA: TGCAGCGCAACGGGACTAGCGGAGACCTACAATGAGCAGTTCTTC. Translating it yields CSATGLAETYNEQFF.

V gene TRBV11-3 combines with J gene TRBJ1-1; no reliable D call. With 1 base removed from V and 1 base from J, the gap between germline ends came to 10 bases. The germline V gene has CDR1 SGHNT and CDR2 YENEEA. This CDR3 contains 15 residues. CDR3 nucleotide sequence: TGTGCCAGCAGCTTAGGCCCTCCACCGAACACTGAAGCTTTCTTT. Its protein product is CASSLGPPPNTEAFF.

This clone was seen more than once but under ten times. The rearrangement links TRBV28 to TRBJ2-7; D is undetermined. CDR1 and CDR2 (germline): MDHEN, SYDVKM. The CDR3 runs 15 residues. V was clipped by 4 bases and J by 2 bases, with 15 bases between them. The CDR3 bases are TGTGCCAGCAGTTCCCCCCGAGGAGAAGCCTACGAGCAGTACGTC. Protein product: CASSSPRGEAYEQYV.

The rearrangement links TRBV27 to TRBJ1-2, with TRBD1 as a possible D gene (5 bases). The CDR3 covers 17 residues. The germline gives CDR1 MNHEY, CDR2 SMNVEV (reference sequence). Trimming cost V 2 bases and J 1 base, with 17 bases left between them. The CDR3 DNA reads as TGTGCCAGCAGTTTAACCAGGGTTGGTCCCCTTAACTATGGCTACACCTTC. Its translation: CASSLTRVGPLNYGYTF.

This clone was observed once. The V gene is TRBV19, the J gene TRBJ2-1; maybe TRBD1 (5 bases). The V end lost 10 bases, the J end lost 3 bases, and 16 bases lay between the germline ends. The V gene's germline CDR1 is LNHDA and CDR2 SQIVND (reference sequence). This CDR3 has 14 amino acids. The CDR3 DNA is TGTGCCACCCGGCAGGGAATTTTCTACAATGAGCAGTTCTTC. It codes for CATRQGIFYNEQFF. Full variable domain (missing parts from reference TRBV19 and TRBJ2-1): DGGITQSPKYLFRKEGQNVTLSCEQNLNHDAMYWYRQDPGQGLRLIYYSQIVNDFQKGDIAEGYSVSREKKESFPLTVTSAQKNPTAFYLCATRQGIFYNEQFFGPGTRLTVL.

The genes are TRBV2 and TRBJ2-7; no clear D gene. With 6 bases removed from V and 6 bases from J, the gap between germline ends came to 21 bases. The CDR3 spans 15 residues. The germline V gene encodes CDR1 SNHLY and CDR2 FYNNEI. This CDR3 reads CASSPEGLVLSEQYF. The CDR3 region has the DNA TGTGCCAGCAGCCCCGAAGGGCTAGTTTTGAGCGAGCAGTACTTC.

V usage is TRBV14 and J usage is TRBJ2-7, with a possible D match to TRBD1 (6 bases). The germline CDR1 and CDR2 sequences are SGHDN and FVKESK. There are 14 residues in the CDR3. Trimming shortened V by 4 bases and J by 2 bases, and 12 bases separated the two germline ends. Here the CDR3 reads CASSPRDTTYEQYF. The CDR3 nucleotides read TGTGCCAGCAGCCCCCGGGACACAACCTACGAGCAGTACTTC.

The table lists this clone with a count of one. The genes are TRBV2 and TRBJ2-7; TRBD1 agrees at 7 bases. The CDR3 loop spans 14 amino acids. The ends lost 5 bases at V and 5 bases at J; junction bases unmatched: 9. Germline loops: CDR1 SNHLY, CDR2 FYNNEI. CDR3 DNA sequence: TGTGCCAGCAGTCCACAGGGGTTGAGGAACGAGCAGTACTTC. Translating gives CASSPQGLRNEQYF.

The rearrangement uses TRBV10-2 and TRBJ2-1; D call uncertain. Trimming cost V 7 bases and J 5 bases, with 9 bases left between them. CDR3 length: 12 residues. Per germline, CDR1 WSHSY and CDR2 SAAADI. The DNA of the CDR3 is TGCGCCAGCACCGGAATAGACAATGAGCAGTTCTTC. Translating it yields CASTGIDNEQFF.

This rearrangement joins TRBV2 to TRBJ2-3; tentatively, D is TRBD1 (5 bases). The CDR3 consists of 14 residues. Trimming left V 7 bases short and J 0 bases short, with 11 bases between. Germline-derived CDR1 and CDR2 are SNHLY and FYNNEI. The CDR3 DNA is TGTGCCAGCAAACCGGACACCAGCACAGATACGCAGTATTTT. This sequence encodes CASKPDTSTDTQYF.

This clone was seen a single time. This chain connects TRBV4-2 to TRBJ2-7; 8 positions match TRBD1. The CDR3 is 17 residues long. V trimming: 2 bases; J trimming: 5 bases; junction bases outside the gene matches: 14. The germline gives CDR1 LGHNA, CDR2 YNFKEQ. CDR3 DNA sequence: TGTGCCAGCAGCCAACTCGGACAGGGAACGGGAGCCCACGAGCAGTACTTC. Translating gives CASSQLGQGTGAHEQYF.

This chain uses TRBV10-2 with TRBJ2-1, with no clear D. The CDR3 totals 14 residues. Germline-derived CDR1 and CDR2 are WSHSY and SAAADI. The V end was cut by 5 bases, the J end by 2 bases, with 10 bases between. The CDR3 DNA sequence: TGCGCCAGCAGTCCGAACAAGGCCTACAATGAGCAGTTCTTC. Residues: CASSPNKAYNEQFF.

The chain is built from TRBV7-2 and TRBJ1-5; weak D call: TRBD1 (5 bases). Germline V gene sequence: CDR1 SGHTA, CDR2 FQGNSA. The CDR3 runs 13 residues. With 2 bases removed from V and 7 bases from J, the gap between germline ends came to 9 bases. The CDR3 reads CASSLSRGQPQHF. The CDR3 DNA follows: TGTGCCAGCAGCTTAAGCCGGGGGCAGCCCCAGCATTTT.

The chain carries TRBV18 and TRBJ2-7; perhaps D is TRBD1 or TRBD2 (5 bases each). V was shortened by 6 bases and J by 1 base, with 19 bases between the two germline ends. This CDR3 has 16 residues. CDR1 and CDR2 from the germline V gene are KGHSH and LQKENI. In nucleotides, the CDR3 is TGTGCCAGCTCCCCTTCCTTTGGGGACGGTTCCTACGAGCAGTACTTC. It encodes CASSPSFGDGSYEQYF.

This rearrangement joins TRBV9 to TRBJ2-3; 7 bases are a match to TRBD1. This CDR3 comprises 16 residues. The V segment lost 0 bases and the J segment 9 bases; nucleotides outside the gene matches: 13. Germline assignment: CDR1 SGDLS and CDR2 YYNGEE. The CDR3 DNA follows: TGTGCCAGCAGCGTAGTCGACAGGGCCCCCGAGGGGACGCAGTATTTT. It specifies CASSVVDRAPEGTQYF.

The gene calls are TRBV5-4 and TRBJ1-1; no definite D call. CDR1 is SGHNT and CDR2 is YYREEE in the germline V gene (reference sequence). The CDR3 length is 17 residues. Trimming left V 1 base short and J 4 bases short, with 20 bases between. The CDR3 sequence is CASSLRFGPLEGTEAFF. CDR3 DNA sequence: TGTGCCAGCAGCTTGCGATTCGGACCGTTGGAGGGCACTGAAGCTTTCTTT.